Listed here are 16 T cell receptor beta chains from one sample, sequenced in a study of cytomegalovirus exposure and HLA in healthy donors. The primer mix had 60 Vbeta and 13 Jbeta primers. Sequencing used immunoSEQ multiplex PCR; TCRdb keeps in-frame clones, though not all of them. The listing contains more than 25,000 clones. The sequencing sample was made of PBMCs. The receptors shown here come from a man aged 25 to 45 in good health and CMV-seronegative.

The V call is TRBV7-9, the J call TRBJ1-2; 8 nucleotides line up with TRBD1. Germline CDR1 and CDR2: SEHNR and FQNEAQ (reference sequence). The CDR3 runs 17 residues. The V gene end was trimmed by 4 bases and the J gene end by 3 bases; junction bases not matched to a gene: 13. The CDR3: CASSSSRDRRSYYGYTF. The CDR3 nucleotides are TGTGCCAGCAGCTCGTCCCGGGACAGGCGAAGTTACTATGGCTACACCTTC.

The chain recombines TRBV19 with TRBJ1-2, with 8 nucleotides matching TRBD1. The germline V gene encodes CDR1 LNHDA and CDR2 SQIVND (reference sequence). The CDR3 totals 13 residues. Trimming took 11 bases from V and 4 from J; bases not matched to a gene: 9. CDR3 amino acids: CACTDREGYGYTF. CDR3 coding DNA: TGTGCCTGTACGGACAGGGAAGGCTATGGCTACACCTTC.

CDR3 DNA: TGTGCCAGCTCCCCAAGCGGCTATGGCTACACCTTC. Residues: CASSPSGYGYTF. V gene TRBV9 combines with J gene TRBJ1-2; no definite D call. Trimming took off 7 bases at V and 4 bases at J, with 11 bases between the two ends. CDR1 and CDR2 (germline): SGDLS, YYNGEE. The CDR3 totals 12 residues.

This rearrangement joins TRBV5-5 to TRBJ1-5; D is unresolved. Trimming left V 0 bases short and J 0 bases short, with 7 bases between. The CDR3 sequence is 15 residues long. Germline assignment: CDR1 SGHKS and CDR2 YYEKEE (reference sequence). The CDR3 region has the DNA TGTGCCAGCAGCTTGGGCGCTTATAGCAATCAGCCCCAGCATTTT. Translating gives CASSLGAYSNQPQHF.

The chain has TRBV6-1 and TRBJ2-2; D might be TRBD2 (6 bases). Germline CDR1 and CDR2: MNHNS and SASEGT. The CDR3 contains 14 residues. Trimming left V 7 bases short and J 3 bases short, with 12 bases between. The chain's CDR3 is CASNIAVDTGELFF. The CDR3 nucleotides are TGTGCCAGCAACATAGCGGTAGACACCGGGGAGCTGTTTTTT.

The chain couples TRBV6-8 to TRBJ2-7, with D possibly being TRBD2 (5 bases). Germline V CDR1 and CDR2: MNHGY, SAAAGT. The CDR3 extends over 15 amino acids. Trimming took 4 bases from V and 7 from J, leaving 20 bases between them. Here the CDR3 reads CASSSSPDPRGEQYF. The CDR3 bases are TGTGCCAGCAGTTCTTCCCCGGACCCCCGAGGGGAGCAGTACTTC.

V is TRBV6-4 and J is TRBJ2-2; 10 bases line up with TRBD1. Trimming cost V 10 bases and J 8 bases; bases outside gene matches: 13. Germline V gives CDR1 MRHNA, CDR2 SNTAGT. The length of the CDR3 is 15 residues. The DNA of the CDR3 is TGTGCCACCCCGGTGGGACAGGGGATATCGGGGGAGCTGTTTTTT. It encodes CATPVGQGISGELFF.

The chain carries TRBV13 and TRBJ2-1, with 11 bases fitting TRBD2. After removal of 4 bases from V and 8 bases from J, the junction contained 7 bases not matched to a gene. This CDR3 region has 15 residues. Looked up from germline, CDR1 is PRHDT and CDR2 is FYEKMQ (reference sequence). CDR3 DNA: TGTGCCAGCAGCTCAACTAGCGGGAGTAGGGATGAGCAGTTCTTC. Translating it yields CASSSTSGSRDEQFF.

CDR3 loop: CASSLLLRDNEQFF. CDR3 bases: TGTGCCAGCAGCCTCCTTCTTCGGGACAATGAGCAGTTCTTC. The rearrangement links TRBV7-2 to TRBJ2-1; D ambiguous. This CDR3 comprises 14 residues. Germline lookup yields CDR1 SGHTA and CDR2 FQGNSA. V shed 5 bases and J shed 5 bases, with 13 bases lying between them.

The chain employs TRBV19 and TRBJ2-7; 10 positions agree with TRBD2. This CDR3 spans 17 amino acids. From germline, CDR1 is LNHDA and CDR2 SQIVND (reference sequence). With V trimmed by 4 bases and J by 4 bases, 13 bases remained unmatched. CDR3 nucleotides: TGTGCCAGTAGTACTCCAAGGGCTAGCGGGAGATGGTACGAGCAGTACTTC. Translating it yields CASSTPRASGRWYEQYF.

CDR3 region: CASSRDVGGRGEQYF. In DNA, the CDR3 is TGTGCCAGCTCAAGAGACGTTGGGGGGAGGGGAGAGCAGTACTTC. V is TRBV18 and J is TRBJ2-5; 7 bases are shared with TRBD2. The CDR3 extends over 15 amino acids. V gave up 5 bases and J gave up 11 bases; unmatched junction bases: 17. CDR1 KGHSH and CDR2 LQKENI come from the germline V gene. The whole variable domain, remainder taken from reference TRBV18 and TRBJ2-5, is NAGVMQNPRHLVRRRGQEARLRCSPMKGHSHVYWYRQLPEEGLKFMVYLQKENIIDESGMPKERFSAEFPKEGPSILRIQQVVRGDSAAYFCASSRDVGGRGEQYFGPGTRLLVL.

The genes are TRBV30 and TRBJ1-1, with 7 nucleotides matching TRBD1. CDR1 GTSNPN and CDR2 SVGIG come from the germline V gene (reference sequence). The V segment lost 1 base and the J segment 2 bases; nucleotides outside the gene matches: 1. CDR3 length equals 13 residues. This chain's CDR3 is CAWSGQGNTEAFF. Here the CDR3 DNA reads TGTGCCTGGAGTGGACAGGGCAACACTGAAGCTTTCTTT.

The CDR3 region is CASSGLTSGGHNEQFF. DNA of the CDR3: TGTGCCAGCAGCGGACTGACTAGCGGGGGGCATAATGAGCAGTTCTTC. This chain links TRBV21-1 with TRBJ2-1; the table assigns TRBD2, which was not confirmed against the DNA. TRBV21-1 constitutes a pseudogene. CDR3 length: 16 amino acids.

The chain recombines TRBV28 with TRBJ1-2, with 9 bases lining up with TRBD1. J lost 7 bases, V lost 3 bases, and 6 bases had no gene match. CDR1 MDHEN and CDR2 SYDVKM come from the germline V gene. The CDR3 has 14 amino acids. DNA of the CDR3: TGTGCCAGCAGTTTGTCGGACAGGGGCGGTGGCTACACCTTC. As protein: CASSLSDRGGGYTF.

V gene TRBV6-4 combines with J gene TRBJ1-4; weak D call: TRBD1 (5 bases). CDR1 MRHNA and CDR2 SNTAGT come from the germline V gene. Trimming removed 2 bases at V and 5 bases at J, with 12 bases between. CDR3 length: 15 amino acids. The CDR3 nucleotides are TGTGCCAGCAGTGACGGCGGAGGGACGAATGAAAAACTGTTTTTT. This gives the protein CASSDGGGTNEKLFF.

This chain links TRBV19 with TRBJ1-2, with 8 bases aligning to TRBD1. With 8 bases clipped from V and 3 bases from J, the junction kept 5 bases outside the gene matches. The CDR3 covers 13 residues. The germline CDR1 and CDR2 sequences are LNHDA and SQIVND (reference sequence). CDR3: CASGDRGDYGYTF. The CDR3 bases are TGTGCCAGTGGAGACAGGGGAGACTATGGCTACACCTTC.